Listed below are T cell receptor beta chains from one sample, sequenced in a study. TCRdb itself ran the RT-PCR reads through MiXCR, one entry per CDR3 protein. The table lists fewer than 800,000 distinct CDR3 sequences, 12% to 15% of them singletons. The sequencing input was memory CD4+ T cells from blood. These receptors all stem from a female donor in good health, serving as a healthy control. CDR3s include the opening cysteine and the closing phenylalanine or tryptophan. A D gene is named only where the DNA matches it firmly. Only part of the rows carry a size: once, few, many, or a class if the clone is expanded.

v_call	j_call	d_call	clone_size	cdr3_aa	cdr3_nt
TRBV20-1	TRBJ2-5	NA	NA	CSARREYQETQYF	TGCAGTGCTAGACGCGAGTACCAAGAGACCCAGTACTTC
TRBV20-1	TRBJ1-3	TRBD1	few	CSAGGQATIYF	TGCAGTGCGGGGGGACAGGCCACCATATATTTT
TRBV2	TRBJ1-1	NA	few	CASSESFRGITEAFF	TGTGCCAGCAGTGAATCCTTCCGGGGGATCACTGAAGCTTTCTTT
TRBV20-1	TRBJ2-5	NA	many	CSASPLGRQETQYF	TGCAGTGCTAGCCCCCTGGGGCGTCAGGAGACCCAGTACTTC
TRBV9	TRBJ1-5	NA	few	CASSPHVDSYQPQHF	TGTGCCAGCAGCCCCCACGTGGACAGCTATCAGCCCCAGCATTTT
TRBV14	TRBJ2-7	TRBD2	NA	CASSQLTSGYEQYF	TGTGCCAGCAGCCAGCTCACTAGCGGCTACGAGCAGTACTTC
TRBV5-1	TRBJ2-3	TRBD2	many	CASSLSVPGLAGGPTDTQYF	TGCGCCAGCAGTCTCTCTGTCCCGGGACTAGCGGGGGGGCCAACAGATACGCAGTATTTT
TRBV9	TRBJ1-1	NA	NA	CASSVDPHSNTEAFF	TGTGCCAGCAGCGTAGACCCACATTCGAACACTGAAGCTTTCTTT
TRBV30	TRBJ1-2	NA	NA	CAWSPSTANYGYTF	TGTGCCTGGAGTCCCTCGACCGCTAACTATGGCTACACCTTC
TRBV7-2	TRBJ1-2	TRBD1	NA	CASSFGQGRANTF	TGTGCCAGCAGCTTTGGACAGGGGAGAGCTAACACCTTC
TRBV9	TRBJ2-1	TRBD2	NA	CASSVDPGGDYNEQFF	TGTGCCAGCAGCGTAGACCCGGGAGGCGACTACAATGAGCAGTTCTTC
TRBV7-9	TRBJ1-2	NA	NA	CASSLAGGHTGHGYTF	TGTGCCAGCAGCTTAGCCGGAGGACATACGGGCCATGGCTACACCTTC
TRBV5-1	TRBJ2-1	TRBD2	many	CASSTGGPVYNEQFF	TGCGCCAGCAGCACGGGAGGGCCAGTCTACAATGAGCAGTTCTTC
TRBV5-6	TRBJ2-1	TRBD1	NA	CASSVRTGVNEQFF	TGTGCCAGCAGCGTCCGGACAGGAGTCAATGAGCAGTTCTTC